This TCR beta chain appears in the sequencing data of a study of early T cells in non-severe SARS-CoV-2 infection. Study-level information: With bulk RNA from unsorted whole blood as input, sequencing yielded unpaired chains. General study points: Missing private and CD4 specificities, VDJdb matching favored anti-spike CD8 responses.

This clonotype was picked up a small number of times. Antigen: not known. The J segment lost 6 bases and the V segment lost 5 bases, leaving 6 bases of the junction unmatched. This CDR3 has 14 residues. Germline V lookup: CDR1 DFQATT, CDR2 SNEGSKA (reference sequence). As part of library construction, unique molecular identifiers were attached to individual cDNA molecules. TCRdb called the 5' RACE reads again in MiXCR, with one record for every CDR3 protein. In the table there are about 69,000 distinct CDR3 sequences, 9.5% of which are singletons. The TCR originated in an adult who was a healthcare worker with PCR-confirmed SARS-CoV-2 infection or an uninfected control (not recorded which). The sample comprised whole blood. V and J are TRBV20-1 and TRBJ2-1; 11 bases align to TRBD2. The CDR3 sequence is CSAADSGGGNEQFF. CDR3 coding DNA: TGCAGTGCTGCCGATAGCGGGGGGGGCAATGAGCAGTTCTTC.